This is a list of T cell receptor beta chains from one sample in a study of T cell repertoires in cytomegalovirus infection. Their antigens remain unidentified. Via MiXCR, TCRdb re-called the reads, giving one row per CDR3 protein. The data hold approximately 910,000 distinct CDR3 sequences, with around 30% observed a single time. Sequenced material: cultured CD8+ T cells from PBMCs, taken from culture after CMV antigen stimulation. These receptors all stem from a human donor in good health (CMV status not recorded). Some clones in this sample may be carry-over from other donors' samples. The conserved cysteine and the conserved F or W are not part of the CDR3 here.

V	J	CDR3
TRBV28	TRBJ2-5	ASSLSLATQY
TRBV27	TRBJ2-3	ASSLSSGTGAGTDTQY
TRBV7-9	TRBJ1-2	ASSWGDRRRGYT
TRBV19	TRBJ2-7	ASSAGAAYEQY
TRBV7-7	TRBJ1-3	ASSTDGQISGNTIY
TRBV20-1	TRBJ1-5	SARDYGYQPQH
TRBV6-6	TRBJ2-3	ASSSQDDTQY
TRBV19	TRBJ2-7	ASTDPPKREQY
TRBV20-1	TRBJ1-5	SAFRKGGSNNQPQH
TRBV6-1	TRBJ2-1	AITGTGGHNEQF
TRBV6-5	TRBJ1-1	ASSYERDTEAF
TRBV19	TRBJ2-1	ASSIGTGRNEQF
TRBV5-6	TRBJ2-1	ASSFSGGALYNEQF
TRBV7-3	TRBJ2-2	ASSKSVREPDTGELF
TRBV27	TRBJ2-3	ASSLLGPGTGGRDTDTQY
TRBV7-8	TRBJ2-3	ASSARVTSDDTQY
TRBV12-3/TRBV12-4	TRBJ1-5	ASSAPGPLDQPQH
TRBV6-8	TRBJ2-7	ASSYEEEVY
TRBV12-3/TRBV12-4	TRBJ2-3	ASSTWTSGESDTQY
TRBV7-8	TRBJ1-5	ASSFFIVGGNQPQH
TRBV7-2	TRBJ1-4	ASSFRGPAGNEKLF
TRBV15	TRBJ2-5	ATSNQQGRETQY
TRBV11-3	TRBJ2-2	ASSLSGSTVTGELF
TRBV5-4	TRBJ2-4	ASSSRVLQVHAKNIQY
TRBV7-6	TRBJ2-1	ASSKSDNEQF
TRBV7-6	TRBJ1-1	ASSSRVSAEAF
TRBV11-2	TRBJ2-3	ASSPPGAGTDTQY
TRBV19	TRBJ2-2	ASSNLKTGTGNTGELF
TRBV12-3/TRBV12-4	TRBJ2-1	ATGGGVRYNEQF
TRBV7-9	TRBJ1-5	ASSSRDSDPGQPQH
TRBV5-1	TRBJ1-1	ASSLDNGGTEAF
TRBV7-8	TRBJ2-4	ASSFPAGGDIQY
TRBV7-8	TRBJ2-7	ASRLDRAYEQY
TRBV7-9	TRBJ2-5	ASSGREMGTQY
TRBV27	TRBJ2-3	ASSLFQTSDADTQY